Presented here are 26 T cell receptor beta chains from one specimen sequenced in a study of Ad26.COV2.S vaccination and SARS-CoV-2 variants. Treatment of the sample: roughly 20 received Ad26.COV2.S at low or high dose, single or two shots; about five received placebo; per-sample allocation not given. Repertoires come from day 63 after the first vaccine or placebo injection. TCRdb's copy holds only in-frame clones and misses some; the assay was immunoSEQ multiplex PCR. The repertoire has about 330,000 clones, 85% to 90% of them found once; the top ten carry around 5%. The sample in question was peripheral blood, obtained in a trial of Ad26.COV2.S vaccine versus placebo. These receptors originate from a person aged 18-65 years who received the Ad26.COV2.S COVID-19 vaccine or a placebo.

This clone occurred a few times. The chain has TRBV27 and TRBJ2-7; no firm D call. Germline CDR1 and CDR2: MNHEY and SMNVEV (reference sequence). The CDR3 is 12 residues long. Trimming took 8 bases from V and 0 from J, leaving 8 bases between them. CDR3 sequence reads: CASGGISYEQYF. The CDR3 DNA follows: TGTGCCAGCGGTGGGATCTCCTACGAGCAGTACTTC.

The CDR3 protein is CASSRRKGPDIQYF. Here the CDR3 DNA reads TGTGCCAGCAGCCGCCGGAAGGGCCCAGACATTCAGTACTTC. V and J are TRBV7-9 and TRBJ2-4; no clear D gene. Trimming left V 5 bases short and J 8 bases short, with 16 bases between. Germline V gene lookup returns CDR1 SEHNR and CDR2 FQNEAQ (reference sequence). The CDR3 sequence is 14 residues long.

Written as DNA, the CDR3 is TGTGCCAGCAGCTTAGGGGCCACGAACACCGGGGAGCTGTTTTTT. This codes for CASSLGATNTGELFF. The chain is built from TRBV5-6 and TRBJ2-2; weak D call: TRBD1 (5 bases). The CDR3 runs 15 residues. Germline V gene sequence: CDR1 SGHDT, CDR2 YYEEEE. V was shortened by 2 bases and J by 0 bases, with 8 bases between the two germline ends.

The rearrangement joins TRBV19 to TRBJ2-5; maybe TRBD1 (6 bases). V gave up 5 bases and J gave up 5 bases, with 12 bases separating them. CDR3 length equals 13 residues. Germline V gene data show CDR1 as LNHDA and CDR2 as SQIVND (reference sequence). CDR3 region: CASSSRGAETQYF. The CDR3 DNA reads TGTGCCAGTAGTTCCAGGGGCGCCGAGACCCAGTACTTC.

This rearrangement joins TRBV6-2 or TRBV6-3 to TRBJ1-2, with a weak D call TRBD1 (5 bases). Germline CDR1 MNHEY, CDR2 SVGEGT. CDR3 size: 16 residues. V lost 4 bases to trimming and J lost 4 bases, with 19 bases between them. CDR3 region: CASSSAGTQILYGYTF. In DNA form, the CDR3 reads TGTGCCAGCAGTTCAGCCGGGACCCAAATCCTCTATGGCTACACCTTC.

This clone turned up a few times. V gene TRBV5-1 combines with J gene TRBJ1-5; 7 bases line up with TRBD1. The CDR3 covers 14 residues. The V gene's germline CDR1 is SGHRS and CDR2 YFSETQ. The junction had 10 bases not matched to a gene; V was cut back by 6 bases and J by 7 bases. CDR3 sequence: CASTPSIGGQPQHF. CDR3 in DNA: TGCGCCAGCACCCCAAGCATAGGGGGCCAGCCCCAGCATTTT.

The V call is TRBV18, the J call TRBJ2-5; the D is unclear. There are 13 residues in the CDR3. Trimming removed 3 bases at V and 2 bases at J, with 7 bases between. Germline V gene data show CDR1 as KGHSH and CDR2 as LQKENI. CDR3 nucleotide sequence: TGTGCCAGCTCACCTACTCAACAAGAGACCCAGTACTTC. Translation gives CASSPTQQETQYF.

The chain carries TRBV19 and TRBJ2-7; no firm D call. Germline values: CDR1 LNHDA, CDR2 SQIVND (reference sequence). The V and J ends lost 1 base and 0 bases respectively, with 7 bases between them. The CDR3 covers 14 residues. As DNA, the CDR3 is TGTGCCAGTAGTATAGGTTCGACCTCCTACGAGCAGTACTTC. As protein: CASSIGSTSYEQYF.

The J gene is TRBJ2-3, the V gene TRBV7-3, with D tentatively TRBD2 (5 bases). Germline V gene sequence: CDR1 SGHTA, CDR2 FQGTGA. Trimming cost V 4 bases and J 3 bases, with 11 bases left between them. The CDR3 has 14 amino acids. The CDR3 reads CASSSRSGTDTQYF. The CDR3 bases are TGTGCCAGCAGCTCCCGGAGCGGAACAGATACGCAGTATTTT.

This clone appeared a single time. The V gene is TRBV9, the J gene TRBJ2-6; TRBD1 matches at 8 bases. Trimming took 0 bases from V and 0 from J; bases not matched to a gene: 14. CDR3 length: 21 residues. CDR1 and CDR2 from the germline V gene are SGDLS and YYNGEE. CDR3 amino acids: CASSVAPATGTGLSGANVLTF. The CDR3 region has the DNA TGTGCCAGCAGCGTAGCTCCTGCTACCGGGACAGGACTCTCTGGGGCCAACGTCCTGACTTTC.

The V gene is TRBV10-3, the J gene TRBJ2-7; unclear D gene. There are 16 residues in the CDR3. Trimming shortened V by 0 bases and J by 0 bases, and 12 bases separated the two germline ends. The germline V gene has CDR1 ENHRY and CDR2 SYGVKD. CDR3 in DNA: TGTGCCATCAGTGAGTCGATATCCATTAGCTCCTACGAGCAGTACGTC. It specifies CAISESISISSYEQYV.

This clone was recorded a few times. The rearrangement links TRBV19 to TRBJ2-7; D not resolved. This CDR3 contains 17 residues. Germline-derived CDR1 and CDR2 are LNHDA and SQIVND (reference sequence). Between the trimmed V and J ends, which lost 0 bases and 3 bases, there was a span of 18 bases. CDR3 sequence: CASSIDGWAAGDYEQYF. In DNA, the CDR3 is TGTGCCAGTAGTATAGATGGATGGGCAGCTGGTGACTACGAGCAGTACTTC.

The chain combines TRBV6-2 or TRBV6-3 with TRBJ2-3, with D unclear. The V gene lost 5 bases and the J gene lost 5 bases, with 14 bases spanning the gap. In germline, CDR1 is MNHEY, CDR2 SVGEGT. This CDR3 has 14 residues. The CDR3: CASSRTPSRDTQYF. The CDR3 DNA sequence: TGTGCCAGCAGTCGCACACCCTCCCGAGATACGCAGTATTTT.

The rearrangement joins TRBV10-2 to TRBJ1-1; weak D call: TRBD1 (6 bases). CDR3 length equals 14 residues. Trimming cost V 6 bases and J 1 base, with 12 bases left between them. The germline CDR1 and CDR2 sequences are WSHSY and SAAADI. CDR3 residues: CASSDGQTNTEAFF. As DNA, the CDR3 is TGCGCCAGCAGCGATGGACAGACGAACACTGAAGCTTTCTTT.

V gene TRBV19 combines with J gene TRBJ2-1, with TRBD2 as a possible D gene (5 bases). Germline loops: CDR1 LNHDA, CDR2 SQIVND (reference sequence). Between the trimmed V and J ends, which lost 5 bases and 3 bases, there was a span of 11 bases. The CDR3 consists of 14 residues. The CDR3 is CASSVPGIYNEQFF. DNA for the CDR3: TGTGCCAGTAGTGTCCCGGGAATCTACAATGAGCAGTTCTTC.

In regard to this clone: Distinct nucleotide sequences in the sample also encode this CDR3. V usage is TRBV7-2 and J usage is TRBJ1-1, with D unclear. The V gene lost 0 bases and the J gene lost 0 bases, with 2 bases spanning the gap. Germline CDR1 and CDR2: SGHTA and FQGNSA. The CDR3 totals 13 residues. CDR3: CASSLALNTEAFF. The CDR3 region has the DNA TGTGCCAGCAGCTTAGCCCTGAACACTGAAGCTTTCTTT.

CDR3 protein: CAISVRDEQFF. DNA of the CDR3: TGTGCCATCAGTGTTAGGGATGAGCAGTTCTTC. V usage is TRBV10-3 and J usage is TRBJ2-1; no definite D call. CDR3 length: 11 residues. CDR1 is ENHRY and CDR2 is SYGVKD in the germline V gene. The germline V and J ends were trimmed by 4 bases and 8 bases, with 6 bases remaining between them.

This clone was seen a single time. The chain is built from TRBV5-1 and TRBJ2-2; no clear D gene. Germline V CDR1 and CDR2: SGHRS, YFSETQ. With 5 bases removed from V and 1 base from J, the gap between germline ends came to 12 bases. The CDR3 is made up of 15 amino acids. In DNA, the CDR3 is TGCGCCAGCAGTCAACAGACTCAGAACACCGGGGAGCTGTTTTTT. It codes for CASSQQTQNTGELFF.

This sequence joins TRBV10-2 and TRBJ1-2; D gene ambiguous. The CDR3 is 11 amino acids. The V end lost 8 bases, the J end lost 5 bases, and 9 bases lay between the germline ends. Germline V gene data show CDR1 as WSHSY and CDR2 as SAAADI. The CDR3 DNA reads TGCGCCAGCTTGGAAGGGTATGGCTACACCTTC. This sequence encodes CASLEGYGYTF.

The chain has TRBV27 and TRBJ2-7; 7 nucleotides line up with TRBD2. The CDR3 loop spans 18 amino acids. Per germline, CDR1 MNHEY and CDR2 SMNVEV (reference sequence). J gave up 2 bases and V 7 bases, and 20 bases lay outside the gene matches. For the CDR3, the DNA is TGTGCCAGCATCAAAAAGGCCCCGGGAGGCCCCTTCCCCTACGAGCAGTACGTC. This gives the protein CASIKKAPGGPFPYEQYV.

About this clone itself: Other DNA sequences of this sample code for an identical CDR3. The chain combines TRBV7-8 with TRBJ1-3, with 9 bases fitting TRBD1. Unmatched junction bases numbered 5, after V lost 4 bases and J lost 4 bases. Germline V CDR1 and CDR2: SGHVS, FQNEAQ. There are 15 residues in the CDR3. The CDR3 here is CASSSHRGPGNTIYF. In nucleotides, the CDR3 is TGTGCCAGCAGCTCCCACAGGGGGCCAGGAAACACCATATATTTT.

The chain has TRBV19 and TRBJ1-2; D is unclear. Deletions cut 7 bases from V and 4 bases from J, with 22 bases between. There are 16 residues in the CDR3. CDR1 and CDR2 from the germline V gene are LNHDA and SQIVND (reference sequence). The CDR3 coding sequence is TGTGCCAGTAACCCGGGGAACTATCTCTGGGGCTATGGCTACACCTTC. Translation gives CASNPGNYLWGYGYTF.

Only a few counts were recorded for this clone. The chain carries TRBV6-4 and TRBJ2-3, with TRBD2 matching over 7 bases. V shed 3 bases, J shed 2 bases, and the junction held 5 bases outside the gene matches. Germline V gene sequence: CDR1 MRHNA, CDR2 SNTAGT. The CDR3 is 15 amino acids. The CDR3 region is CASSERETHTDTQYF. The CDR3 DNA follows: TGTGCCAGCAGTGAGCGGGAGACACACACAGATACGCAGTATTTT.

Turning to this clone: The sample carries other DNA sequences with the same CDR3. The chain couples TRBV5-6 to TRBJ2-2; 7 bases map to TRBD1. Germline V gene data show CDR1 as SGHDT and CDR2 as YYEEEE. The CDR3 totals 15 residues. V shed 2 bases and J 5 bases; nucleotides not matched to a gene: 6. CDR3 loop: CASSFLNRGTGELFF. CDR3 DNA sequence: TGTGCCAGCAGCTTTTTGAACAGGGGTACCGGGGAGCTGTTTTTT.

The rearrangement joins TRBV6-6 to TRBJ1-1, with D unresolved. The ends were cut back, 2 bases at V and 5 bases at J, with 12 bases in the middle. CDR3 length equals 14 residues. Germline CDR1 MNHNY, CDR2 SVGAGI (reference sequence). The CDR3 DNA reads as TGTGCCAGCAGTTACCCCGAGGGAGGAACTGAAGCTTTCTTT. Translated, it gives CASSYPEGGTEAFF.

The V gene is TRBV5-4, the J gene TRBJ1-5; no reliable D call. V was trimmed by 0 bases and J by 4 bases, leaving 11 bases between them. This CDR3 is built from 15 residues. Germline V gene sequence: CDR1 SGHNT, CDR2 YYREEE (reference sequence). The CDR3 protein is CASSLGVDPNQPQHF. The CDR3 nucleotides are TGTGCCAGCAGCTTGGGTGTGGACCCTAATCAGCCCCAGCATTTT.